The present T cell receptor (beta chain) was sequenced within a study of CD8 T cells in ankylosing spondylitis. Study-wide results and limits: Reactive arthritis synovial fluid and blood were previously reported to contain some motif variants. Reportedly, significant enrichment of disease-linked clones occurred in matched ankylosing spondylitis synovial fluid.

Each CDR3 protein is one row after TCRdb ran MiXCR on the 5' RACE reads. Of about 250,000 distinct CDR3 sequences in the sample, under 35% were seen once. Germline loops: CDR1 DFQATT, CDR2 SNEGSKA (reference sequence). The CDR3 length is 14 residues. Trimming left V 4 bases short and J 6 bases short, with 15 bases between. Concerning this clonotype: Antigen unknown.

This clonotype was sampled from a male donor with ankylosing spondylitis or in good health (not recorded which). The sample consisted of blood, either unsorted or a sorted T cell fraction (not recorded which). This chain connects TRBV20-1 to TRBJ1-4; perhaps TRBD1 as D (5 bases). As DNA, the CDR3 is TGCAGTGCTAAGGGCGCGGCAGGGTATGAAAAACTGTTTTTT. Amino acids: CSAKGAAGYEKLFF.